Shown below are 29 T cell receptor beta chains from a single sample sequenced in a study of T cells expressing NK-cell markers. TCRdb reanalyzed the 5' RACE reads, giving one entry per CDR3 protein sequence and no DNA. Reported are some 500,000 distinct CDR3 sequences; the ten largest clones contain 1.4%. Source material: blood T cells: a sorted CD56 or NKG2C T cell subset, CD4+ or CD8+ T cells, or bulk PBMC T cells (not recorded which). The receptors originated from a woman between 45 and 65 years old in good health.

V is TRBV19 and J is TRBJ1-2; the TCRdb call, TRBD1, lacks DNA for checking. Looked up from germline, CDR1 is LNHDA and CDR2 is SQIVND (reference sequence). This CDR3 spans 15 amino acids. The CDR3 loop is CASSIGGTGPYGYTF.

The V call is TRBV20-1, the J call TRBJ2-3; lacking DNA, the TRBD1 call made by TCRdb goes unchecked. The CDR3 has 14 amino acids. Per the germline V gene, CDR1 is DFQATT and CDR2 is SNEGSKA (reference sequence). CDR3 sequence: CSAINRASTDTQYF.

The chain is built from TRBV20-1 and TRBJ1-1; TCRdb's D call, TRBD1, is unchecked because there is no DNA. This CDR3 has 12 residues. CDR1 is DFQATT and CDR2 is SNEGSKA in the germline V gene (reference sequence). The CDR3 protein is CSAPRGDTEAFF.

The rearrangement uses TRBV29-1 and TRBJ2-5; TCRdb lists TRBD2, though no DNA is available to test this call. In germline, CDR1 is SQVTM, CDR2 ANQGSEA. The CDR3 totals 14 residues. The CDR3 spells CSVSQRLAGETQYF.

The chain is built from TRBV20-1 and TRBJ2-1; TCRdb designates TRBD2, a call that cannot be tested without DNA. The CDR3 runs 15 residues. Germline V gene sequence: CDR1 DFQATT, CDR2 SNEGSKA (reference sequence). CDR3: CSASGRPSSYNEQFF.

V gene TRBV7-2 combines with J gene TRBJ1-1. The CDR3 totals 15 residues. The germline CDR1 and CDR2 sequences are SGHTA and FQGNSA. CDR3 in amino acids: CASSLRDGRLTEAFF.

V gene TRBV12-3 or TRBV12-4 combines with J gene TRBJ1-1. The CDR3 totals 14 residues. CDR3 loop: CASSFRGGNTEAFF.

The chain joins TRBV7-9 to TRBJ2-7. The V gene's germline CDR1 is SEHNR and CDR2 FQNEAQ (reference sequence). The CDR3 runs to 14 residues. CDR3 amino acids: CASSPSSVLDEQYF.

The chain combines TRBV20-1 with TRBJ2-7; TCRdb selects TRBD1, and the lack of DNA leaves this call unchecked. The CDR3 has 15 residues. The germline CDR1 and CDR2 sequences are DFQATT and SNEGSKA (reference sequence). The CDR3 region is CSALTRTGVTYEQYF.

The chain joins TRBV12-5 to TRBJ2-7; TCRdb outputs TRBD2, but without DNA this stays unchecked. The CDR3 is 17 residues long. Germline V gene data show CDR1 as LGHNT and CDR2 as FRNRAP. The CDR3 spells CASGLRPSGRARYEQYF.

This chain joins TRBV7-9 and TRBJ2-1; checking the TCRdb D call of TRBD2 is not possible without DNA. Germline CDR1 reads SEHNR; CDR2 reads FQNEAQ (reference sequence). This CDR3 has 16 amino acids. CDR3 residues: CASSYGGASGGNEQFF.

The rearrangement uses TRBV12-3 or TRBV12-4 and TRBJ1-4; TCRdb's D call of TRBD1 is untestable without DNA. This CDR3 contains 16 residues. The CDR3 here is CASTPGQAATNEKLFF.

The chain recombines TRBV5-5 with TRBJ2-2; the D call of TRBD2 rests on TCRdb alone, since no DNA is present to check it. This CDR3 has 15 amino acids. CDR1 and CDR2 (germline): SGHKS, YYEKEE (reference sequence). CDR3 residues: CASSLAGLPTGELFF.

The CDR3 spells CSARDQLGHPEAFF. V gene TRBV20-1 combines with J gene TRBJ1-1; lacking DNA, the TRBD1 call made by TCRdb goes unchecked. This CDR3 spans 14 amino acids. Germline assignment: CDR1 DFQATT and CDR2 SNEGSKA (reference sequence).

V is TRBV5-6 and J is TRBJ1-2; TCRdb's D call, TRBD1, is unchecked because there is no DNA. CDR3 length: 13 amino acids. Looked up from germline, CDR1 is SGHDT and CDR2 is YYEEEE. This CDR3 is CASAGRGGDGYTF.

This CDR3 is CASRDFRRGNEQFF. The chain joins TRBV6-6 to TRBJ2-1; TCRdb calls TRBD2, which cannot be checked without DNA. The CDR3 contains 14 residues. Germline CDR1 is MNHNY and CDR2 is SVGAGI (reference sequence).

The V gene is TRBV20-1, the J gene TRBJ2-7; there is no DNA to check the TCRdb D call of TRBD1. CDR3 length: 16 amino acids. CDR1 DFQATT and CDR2 SNEGSKA come from the germline V gene (reference sequence). The CDR3 region is CSAGGQWRRSSYEQYF.

The V call is TRBV15, the J call TRBJ2-1; the D call from TCRdb, TRBD2, cannot be confirmed without DNA. CDR3 size: 12 residues. Germline values: CDR1 LNHNV, CDR2 YYDKDF (reference sequence). The CDR3 loop is CATNSGTNEQFF.

The chain links TRBV6-5 to TRBJ1-1. The CDR3 is 11 residues long. The germline gives CDR1 MNHEY, CDR2 SVGAGI. Here the CDR3 reads CASSEGLGAFF.

This rearrangement joins TRBV25-1 to TRBJ2-5; TCRdb names TRBD2, which stays unverified in the absence of DNA. The germline CDR1 and CDR2 sequences are MGHDK and SYGVNS. The CDR3 extends over 11 amino acids. The CDR3 sequence is CASSSGRTQYF.

This chain uses TRBV20-1 with TRBJ2-5; TCRdb's assignment of TRBD2 cannot be checked, as there is no DNA. CDR3 length: 15 residues. Germline loops: CDR1 DFQATT, CDR2 SNEGSKA (reference sequence). The CDR3 sequence: CSASPTSGNQETQYF.

The chain is built from TRBV19 and TRBJ1-6; with no DNA, the TCRdb D assignment of TRBD1 cannot be verified. The CDR3 sequence is 14 residues long. Germline assignment: CDR1 LNHDA and CDR2 SQIVND (reference sequence). CDR3 loop: CASSSRDRNSPLHF.

The chain couples TRBV11-2 to TRBJ2-3. Germline V gives CDR1 SGHAT, CDR2 FQNNGV. This CDR3 has 14 residues. CDR3: CASSPGVGTDTQYF.

The rearrangement joins TRBV7-6 to TRBJ2-3; the D call from TCRdb, TRBD1, cannot be confirmed without DNA. The CDR3 covers 12 residues. CDR1 is SGHVS, CDR2 FNYEAQ, per germline. The CDR3 loop is CASSLGTATQYF.

The chain employs TRBV6-1 and TRBJ2-1; checking the TCRdb D call of TRBD2 is not possible without DNA. Germline V gives CDR1 MNHNS, CDR2 SASEGT. This CDR3 contains 14 residues. The CDR3 loop is CASSESGLVGEQFF.

CDR3 sequence reads: CASSQDGRRTGELFF. The chain recombines TRBV3-1 with TRBJ2-2. This CDR3 comprises 15 residues. Germline V lookup: CDR1 LGHDT, CDR2 YNNKEL (reference sequence).

The chain couples TRBV5-1 to TRBJ1-1. From germline, CDR1 is SGHRS and CDR2 YFSETQ. The CDR3 spans 16 residues. The CDR3 loop is CASSLVFDTVNTEAFF.

The chain couples TRBV9 to TRBJ1-1. Germline CDR1 and CDR2: SGDLS and YYNGEE. The CDR3 consists of 11 residues. The CDR3 sequence: CASSASTEAFF.

J is TRBJ1-1 and V is TRBV6-1. CDR3 length: 14 residues. Per germline, CDR1 MNHNS and CDR2 SASEGT. CDR3 amino acids: CASLKAQGITEAFF.